This TCR beta chain was sequenced during a study of T-cell memory formation after mild COVID-19. Study-wide context: Most TCR clusters belonged to a single donor.

TCRdb re-derived calls from the 5' RACE reads in MiXCR, one entry per CDR3 protein. The sample yields 300,000 to 400,000 distinct CDR3 sequences, 28% seen once. In its sample, this clonotype was seen once. CDR1 SGHTA and CDR2 FQGNSA come from the germline V gene. CDR3 length: 18 amino acids. V lost 0 bases, J lost 0 bases, and 12 bases lay in between. The source is an adult woman who had mild COVID-19 (a few samples of this study predate the infection). Cell type and time point are not known. The chain recombines TRBV7-2 with TRBJ2-6; D is possibly TRBD1 or TRBD2 (5 bases each). The sequenced material came from PBMCs or a T cell subset sorted from them (not recorded which). The CDR3 region is CASSLAGDTRSGANVLTF. The CDR3 DNA sequence: TGTGCCAGCAGCTTAGCGGGGGATACACGCTCTGGGGCCAACGTCCTGACTTTC.